The subject of this entry is one TCR beta chain. Per the authors' pipeline: Estimation of nucleated cell counts relied on the amplification of reference gene primers. Only in-frame clones appear in the TCRdb table, and some are missing; sequencing was by immunoSEQ multiplex PCR. V and J calls and clone size come straight from that table; D and trimming were deduced from the DNA. The sample carries tens of thousands of clones, 75% to 90% recorded once. This sample is part of a study of blood T cell repertoires in COVID-19. As for the study in general: Samples representing acute and convalescent COVID-19 were sourced from the United States, Italy and Spain. Sources were T cells, B-cell-depleted T cells, or PBMCs; the material itself was cDNA or gDNA.

Germline loops: CDR1 WSHSY, CDR2 SAAADI. The CDR3 sequence is 15 residues long. The germline V and J ends were trimmed by 11 bases and 4 bases, with 23 bases remaining between them. The chain has TRBV10-2 and TRBJ1-1; D is possibly TRBD1 (6 bases). The receptor was isolated from a woman between 55 and 75 years old with acute or convalescent COVID-19. Input material: peripheral blood. The CDR3 protein is CAASGAPRTGTEAFF. In DNA form, the CDR3 reads TGCGCCGCATCAGGGGCCCCACGTACTGGCACTGAAGCTTTCTTT.